This TCR beta chain was identified in a study of cytomegalovirus exposure and HLA in healthy donors. Remarks on this clone: Its target is unknown.

Both 60 Vbeta primers and 13 Jbeta primers went into the PCR. The protocol was immunoSEQ multiplex PCR, while the TCRdb copy is restricted to in-frame clones and leaves out a portion. The profile covers 100,000 to 150,000 clones, with around 80% appearing a single time and approximately 10% taken by the ten largest. Germline-derived CDR1 and CDR2 are SGHRS and YFSETQ. V dropped 0 bases and J dropped 2 bases, with 11 bases sitting between them. The CDR3 consists of 15 residues. Broader study findings: As was reported, the classifier diagnosed cytomegalovirus status with high specificity and sensitivity.

At the time of sampling, donors were nominally healthy, though unrecorded immune exposures were likely. The origin of this receptor is a man aged 25 to 40 in good health and CMV-seropositive. J is TRBJ2-5 and V is TRBV5-1; TRBD1 might be the D (6 bases). Input material: PBMCs. The CDR3, as DNA: TGCGCCAGCAGCTTGGCCGGAAGGGGGCAAGAGACCCAGTACTTC. As protein: CASSLAGRGQETQYF.